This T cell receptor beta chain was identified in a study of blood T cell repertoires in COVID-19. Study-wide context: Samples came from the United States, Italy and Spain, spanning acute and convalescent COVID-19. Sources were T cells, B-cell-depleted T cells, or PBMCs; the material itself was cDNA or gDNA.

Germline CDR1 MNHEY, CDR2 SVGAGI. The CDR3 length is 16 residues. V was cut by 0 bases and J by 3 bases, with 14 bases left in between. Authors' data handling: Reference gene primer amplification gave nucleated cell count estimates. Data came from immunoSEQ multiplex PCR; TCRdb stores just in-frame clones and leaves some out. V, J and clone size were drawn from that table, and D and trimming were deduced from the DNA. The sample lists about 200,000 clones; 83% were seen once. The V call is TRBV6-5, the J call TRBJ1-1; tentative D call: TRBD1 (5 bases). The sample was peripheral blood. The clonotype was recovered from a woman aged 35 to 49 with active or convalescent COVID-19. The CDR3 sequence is CASSYSSWGGDTEAFF. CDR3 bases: TGTGCCAGCAGTTACTCGTCCTGGGGGGGTGACACTGAAGCTTTCTTT.